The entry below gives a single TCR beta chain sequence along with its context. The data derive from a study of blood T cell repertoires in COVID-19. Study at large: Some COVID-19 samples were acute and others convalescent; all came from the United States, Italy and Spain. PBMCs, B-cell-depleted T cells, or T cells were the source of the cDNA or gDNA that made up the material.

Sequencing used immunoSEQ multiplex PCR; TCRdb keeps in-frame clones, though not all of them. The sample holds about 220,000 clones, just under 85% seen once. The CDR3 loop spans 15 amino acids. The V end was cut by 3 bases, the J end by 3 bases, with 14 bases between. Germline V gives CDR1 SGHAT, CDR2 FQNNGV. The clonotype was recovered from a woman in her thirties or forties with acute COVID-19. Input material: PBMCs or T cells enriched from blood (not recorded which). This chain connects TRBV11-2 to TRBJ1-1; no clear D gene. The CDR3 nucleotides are TGTGCCAGCAGCTTCGCTGTTAAGGGAGACACTGAAGCTTTCTTT. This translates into CASSFAVKGDTEAFF.